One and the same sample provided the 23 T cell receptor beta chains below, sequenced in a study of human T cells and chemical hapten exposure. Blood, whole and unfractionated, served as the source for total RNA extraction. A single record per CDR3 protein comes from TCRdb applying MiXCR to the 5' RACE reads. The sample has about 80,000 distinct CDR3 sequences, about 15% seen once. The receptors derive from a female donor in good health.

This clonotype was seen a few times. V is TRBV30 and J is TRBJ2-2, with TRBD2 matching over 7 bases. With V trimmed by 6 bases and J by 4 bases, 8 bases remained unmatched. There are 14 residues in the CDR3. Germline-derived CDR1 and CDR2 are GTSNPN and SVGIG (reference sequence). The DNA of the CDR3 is TGTGCCTGCCAACCTACTAGCGTCACCGGGGAGCTGTTTTTT. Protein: CACQPTSVTGELFF. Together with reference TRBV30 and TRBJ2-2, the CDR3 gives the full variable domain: SQTIHQWPATLVQPVGSPLSLECTVEGTSNPNLYWYRQAAGRGLQLLFYSVGIGQISSEVPQNLSASRPQDRQFILSSKKLLLSDSGFYLCACQPTSVTGELFFGEGSRLTVL.

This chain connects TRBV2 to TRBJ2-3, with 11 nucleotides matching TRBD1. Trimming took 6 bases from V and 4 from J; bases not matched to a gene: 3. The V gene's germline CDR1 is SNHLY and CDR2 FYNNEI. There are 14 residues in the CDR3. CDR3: CASRKDRGPDTQYF. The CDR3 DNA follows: TGTGCCAGCAGAAAGGACAGGGGGCCAGATACGCAGTATTTT.

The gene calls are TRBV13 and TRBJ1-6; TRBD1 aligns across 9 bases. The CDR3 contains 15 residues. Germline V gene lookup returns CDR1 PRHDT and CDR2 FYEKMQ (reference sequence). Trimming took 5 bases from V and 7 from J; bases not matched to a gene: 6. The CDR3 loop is CASSINRGHNSPLHF. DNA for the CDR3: TGTGCCAGCAGCATAAACAGGGGGCACAATTCACCCCTCCACTTT.

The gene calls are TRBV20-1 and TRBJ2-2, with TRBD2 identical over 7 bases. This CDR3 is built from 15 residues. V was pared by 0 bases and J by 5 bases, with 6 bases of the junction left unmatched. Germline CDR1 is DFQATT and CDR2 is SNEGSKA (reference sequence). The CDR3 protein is CSAREPGGRTGELFF. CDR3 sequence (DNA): TGCAGTGCTAGAGAACCGGGAGGAAGGACCGGGGAGCTGTTTTTT.

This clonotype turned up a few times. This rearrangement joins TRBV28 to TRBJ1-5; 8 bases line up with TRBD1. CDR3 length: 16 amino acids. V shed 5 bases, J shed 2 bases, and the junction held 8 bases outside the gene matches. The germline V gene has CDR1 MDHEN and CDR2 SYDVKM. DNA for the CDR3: TGTGCCAGCAGTCCCTCCAGGGGGCTGGGCAATCAGCCCCAGCATTTT. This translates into CASSPSRGLGNQPQHF. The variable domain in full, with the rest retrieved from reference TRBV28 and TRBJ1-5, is DVKVTQSSRYLVKRTGEKVFLECVQDMDHENMFWYRQDPGLGLRLIYFSYDVKMKEKGDIPEGYSVSREKKERFSLILESASTNQTSMYLCASSPSRGLGNQPQHFGDGTRLSIL.

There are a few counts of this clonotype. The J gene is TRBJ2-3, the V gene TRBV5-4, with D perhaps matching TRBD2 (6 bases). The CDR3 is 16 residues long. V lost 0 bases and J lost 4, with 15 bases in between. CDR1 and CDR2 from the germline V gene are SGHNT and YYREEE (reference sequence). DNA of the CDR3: TGTGCCAGCAGCTTGGATAGCGGCAGAGGGCCAGATACGCAGTATTTT. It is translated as CASSLDSGRGPDTQYF.

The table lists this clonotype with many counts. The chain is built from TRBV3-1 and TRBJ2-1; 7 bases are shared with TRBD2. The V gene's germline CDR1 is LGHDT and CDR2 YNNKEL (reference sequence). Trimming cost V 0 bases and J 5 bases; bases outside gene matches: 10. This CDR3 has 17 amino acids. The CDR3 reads CASSQEVTSRSNNEQFF. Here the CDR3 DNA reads TGTGCCAGCAGCCAAGAGGTGACTAGCCGTTCGAACAATGAGCAGTTCTTC.

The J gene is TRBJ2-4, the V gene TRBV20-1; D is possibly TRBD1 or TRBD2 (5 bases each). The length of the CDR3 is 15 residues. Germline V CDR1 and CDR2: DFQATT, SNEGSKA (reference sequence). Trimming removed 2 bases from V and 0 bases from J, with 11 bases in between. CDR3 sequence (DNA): TGCAGTGCTAGACGGGACCTCCTAGCCAAAAACATTCAGTACTTC. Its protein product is CSARRDLLAKNIQYF.

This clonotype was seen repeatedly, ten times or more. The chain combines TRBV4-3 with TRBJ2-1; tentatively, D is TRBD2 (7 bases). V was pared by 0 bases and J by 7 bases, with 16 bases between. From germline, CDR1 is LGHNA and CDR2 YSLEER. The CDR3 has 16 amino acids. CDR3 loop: CASSQELEGGRNEQFF. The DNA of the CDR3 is TGCGCCAGCAGCCAAGAACTAGAGGGGGGGCGGAATGAGCAGTTCTTC.

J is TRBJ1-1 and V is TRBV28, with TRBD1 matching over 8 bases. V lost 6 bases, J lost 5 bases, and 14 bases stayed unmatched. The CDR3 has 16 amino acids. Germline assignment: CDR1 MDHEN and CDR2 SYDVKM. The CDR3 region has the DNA TGTGCCAGCAGGCCTTATTTGGGGACAGGAAAGACTGAAGCTTTCTTT. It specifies CASRPYLGTGKTEAFF.

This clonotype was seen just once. CDR3 protein: CASSEEGVPGANVLTF. As DNA, the CDR3 is TGTGCCAGCAGTGAAGAGGGGGTTCCTGGGGCCAACGTCCTGACTTTC. The chain is built from TRBV2 and TRBJ2-6; D possibly corresponds to TRBD1 (6 bases). From germline, CDR1 is SNHLY and CDR2 FYNNEI. The CDR3 is made up of 16 amino acids. Trimming took off 1 base at V and 2 bases at J, with 9 bases between the two ends. Combining the CDR3 with reference TRBV2 and TRBJ2-6 gives the whole variable domain EPEVTQTPSHQVTQMGQEVILRCVPISNHLYFYWYRQILGQKVEFLVSFYNNEISEKSEIFDDQFSVERPDGSNFTLKIRSTKLEDSAMYFCASSEEGVPGANVLTFGAGSRLTVL.

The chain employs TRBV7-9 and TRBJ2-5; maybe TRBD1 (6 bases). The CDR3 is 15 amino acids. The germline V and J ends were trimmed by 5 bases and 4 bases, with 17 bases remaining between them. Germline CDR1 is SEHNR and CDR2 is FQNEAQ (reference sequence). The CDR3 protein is CASSPRDPGVETQYF. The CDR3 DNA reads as TGTGCCAGCAGCCCCCGGGACCCAGGGGTAGAGACCCAGTACTTC.

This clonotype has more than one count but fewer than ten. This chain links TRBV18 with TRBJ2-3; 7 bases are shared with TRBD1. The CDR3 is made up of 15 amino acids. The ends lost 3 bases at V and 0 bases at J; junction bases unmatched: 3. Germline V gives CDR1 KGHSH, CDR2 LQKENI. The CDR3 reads CASSPGTDSTDTQYF. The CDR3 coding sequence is TGTGCCAGCTCACCGGGGACAGATAGCACAGATACGCAGTATTTT. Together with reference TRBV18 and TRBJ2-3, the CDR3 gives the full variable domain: NAGVMQNPRHLVRRRGQEARLRCSPMKGHSHVYWYRQLPEEGLKFMVYLQKENIIDESGMPKERFSAEFPKEGPSILRIQQVVRGDSAAYFCASSPGTDSTDTQYFGPGTRLTVL.

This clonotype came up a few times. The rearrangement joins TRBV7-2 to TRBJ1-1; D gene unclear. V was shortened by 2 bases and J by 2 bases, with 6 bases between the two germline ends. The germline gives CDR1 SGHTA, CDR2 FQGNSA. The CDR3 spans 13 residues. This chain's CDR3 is CASSLLSNTEAFF. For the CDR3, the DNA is TGTGCCAGCAGCTTATTAAGTAACACTGAAGCTTTCTTT.

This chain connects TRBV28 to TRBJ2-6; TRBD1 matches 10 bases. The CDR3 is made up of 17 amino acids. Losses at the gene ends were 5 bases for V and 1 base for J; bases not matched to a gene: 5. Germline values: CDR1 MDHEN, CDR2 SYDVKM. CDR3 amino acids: CASSPRQGASGANVLTF. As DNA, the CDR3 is TGTGCCAGCAGTCCAAGACAGGGGGCTTCTGGGGCCAACGTCCTGACTTTC. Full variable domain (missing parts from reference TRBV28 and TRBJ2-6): DVKVTQSSRYLVKRTGEKVFLECVQDMDHENMFWYRQDPGLGLRLIYFSYDVKMKEKGDIPEGYSVSREKKERFSLILESASTNQTSMYLCASSPRQGASGANVLTFGAGSRLTVL.

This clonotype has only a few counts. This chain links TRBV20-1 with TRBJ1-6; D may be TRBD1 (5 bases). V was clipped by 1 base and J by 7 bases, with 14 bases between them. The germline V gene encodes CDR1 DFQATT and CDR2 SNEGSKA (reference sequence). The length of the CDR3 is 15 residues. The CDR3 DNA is TGCAGTGCTAGAGCCTCAGGGACGCGGAATTCACCCCTCCACTTT. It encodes CSARASGTRNSPLHF.

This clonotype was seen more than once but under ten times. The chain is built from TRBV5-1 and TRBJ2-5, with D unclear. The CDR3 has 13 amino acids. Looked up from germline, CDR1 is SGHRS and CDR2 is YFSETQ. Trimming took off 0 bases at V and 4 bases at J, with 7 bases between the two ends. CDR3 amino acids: CASSLDPRETQYF. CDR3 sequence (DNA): TGCGCCAGCAGCTTGGACCCCCGAGAGACCCAGTACTTC. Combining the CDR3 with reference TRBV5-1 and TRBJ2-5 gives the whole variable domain KAGVTQTPRYLIKTRGQQVTLSCSPISGHRSVSWYQQTPGQGLQFLFEYFSETQRNKGNFPGRFSGRQFSNSRSEMNVSTLELGDSALYLCASSLDPRETQYFGPGTRLLVL.

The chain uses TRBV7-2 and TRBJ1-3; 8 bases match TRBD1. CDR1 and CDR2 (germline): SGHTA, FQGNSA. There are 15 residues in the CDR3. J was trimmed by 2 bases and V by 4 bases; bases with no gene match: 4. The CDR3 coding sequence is TGTGCCAGCAGCTCCCGGACAGGGACTGGAAACACCATATATTTT. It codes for CASSSRTGTGNTIYF.

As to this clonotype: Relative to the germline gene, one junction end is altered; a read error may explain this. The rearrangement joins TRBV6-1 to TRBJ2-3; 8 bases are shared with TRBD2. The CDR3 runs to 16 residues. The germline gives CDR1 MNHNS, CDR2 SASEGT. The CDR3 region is CDSNERGTRGTDTQYF. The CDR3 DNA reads TGTGACAGCAACGAGCGGGGGACCCGGGGGACAGATACGCAGTATTTT.

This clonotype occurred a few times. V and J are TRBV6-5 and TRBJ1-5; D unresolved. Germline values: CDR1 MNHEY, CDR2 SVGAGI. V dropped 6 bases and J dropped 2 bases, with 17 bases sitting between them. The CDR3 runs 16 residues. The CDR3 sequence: CASSPSVRVGNQPQHF. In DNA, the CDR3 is TGTGCCAGCAGCCCGTCGGTTCGGGTTGGCAATCAGCCCCAGCATTTT.

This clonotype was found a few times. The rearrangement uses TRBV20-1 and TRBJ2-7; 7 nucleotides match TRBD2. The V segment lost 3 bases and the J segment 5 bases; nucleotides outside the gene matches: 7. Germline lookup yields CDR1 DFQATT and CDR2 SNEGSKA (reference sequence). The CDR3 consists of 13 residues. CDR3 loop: CSARGGTLHEQYF. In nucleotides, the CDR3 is TGCAGTGCTAGGGGAGGGACCCTTCACGAGCAGTACTTC.

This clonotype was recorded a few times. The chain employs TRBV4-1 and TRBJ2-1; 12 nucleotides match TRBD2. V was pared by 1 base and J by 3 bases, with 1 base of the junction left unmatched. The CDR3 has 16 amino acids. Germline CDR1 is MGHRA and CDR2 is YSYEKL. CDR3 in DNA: TGCGCCAGCAGCCAAGGGACTAGCGGGGTCTACAATGAGCAGTTCTTC. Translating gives CASSQGTSGVYNEQFF.

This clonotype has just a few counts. The CDR3 spells CASSPGTDIHTEAFF. CDR3 DNA sequence: TGTGCCAGCTCCCCAGGGACGGATATCCACACTGAAGCTTTCTTT. The chain combines TRBV7-8 with TRBJ1-1, with D possibly being TRBD1 (5 bases). CDR1 is SGHVS and CDR2 is FQNEAQ in the germline V gene. This CDR3 comprises 15 residues. V dropped 8 bases and J dropped 3 bases, with 19 bases sitting between them.